Below, 22 T cell receptor beta chains from the same sample are listed, as sequenced in a study of early T cells in non-severe SARS-CoV-2 infection. TCRdb reprocessed the 5' RACE reads via MiXCR and lists one record per CDR3 protein. The top ten clones hold around 2.4% of a sample with about 80,000 distinct CDR3 sequences, around an eighth of them seen once. Sequencing used whole blood. These receptors were collected from an adult who was a healthcare worker with PCR-confirmed SARS-CoV-2 infection or an uninfected control (not recorded which).

This clonotype has at least ten counts. The chain recombines TRBV30 with TRBJ1-2; D gene ambiguous. Germline V gene data show CDR1 as GTSNPN and CDR2 as SVGIG (reference sequence). V shed 8 bases and J shed 4 bases, with 11 bases lying between them. CDR3 size: 11 residues. Written as DNA, the CDR3 is TGTGCCCTACAGTGGGGCTATGGCTACACCTTC. It translates to CALQWGYGYTF.

This clonotype occurred a few times. V gene TRBV19 combines with J gene TRBJ2-3, with D possibly TRBD2 on 5 matching bases. The germline V and J ends were trimmed by 5 bases and 2 bases, with 14 bases remaining between them. Germline values: CDR1 LNHDA, CDR2 SQIVND (reference sequence). This CDR3 is 15 amino acids long. CDR3 protein: CASSSFEGVTDTQYF. The CDR3 nucleotides read TGTGCCAGTAGTTCTTTCGAGGGAGTCACAGATACGCAGTATTTT.

This clonotype was detected only a few times. Mismatch with germline at one junction end may stem from a read error. This chain connects TRBV2 to TRBJ2-7; D gene ambiguous. Germline CDR1 reads SNHLY; CDR2 reads FYNNEI. The CDR3 spans 11 residues. The DNA of the CDR3 is TGTGCCAGCAGTGACACCCCTCACGGCCCCTTC. Protein sequence: CASSDTPHGPF.

The J gene is TRBJ2-7, the V gene TRBV3-2; the D call TRBD2 from the table was never checked on the DNA. TRBV3-2 is tagged as a pseudogene. The CDR3 runs to 13 residues. CDR3 region: CASSHPYGGEQYF. In DNA form, the CDR3 reads TGTGCCAGCAGCCACCCATACGGAGGGGAGCAGTACTTC.

This chain uses TRBV11-2 with TRBJ2-1, with TRBD1 matching over 8 bases. Per germline, CDR1 SGHAT and CDR2 FQNNGV. The CDR3 has 17 amino acids. Unmatched junction bases numbered 18, after V lost 10 bases and J lost 4 bases. CDR3 coding DNA: TGTGCCACCCTCCGAACAGGGGGACCGCTTAATTACAATGAGCAGTTCTTC. Translation: CATLRTGGPLNYNEQFF.

This clonotype was detected a few times. The chain carries TRBV5-4 and TRBJ2-2; 12 bases map to TRBD2. Trimming cost V 4 bases and J 5 bases; bases outside gene matches: 12. CDR1 and CDR2 from the germline V gene are SGHNT and YYREEE (reference sequence). The CDR3 spans 18 residues. CDR3 bases: TGTGCCAGCAGCGAGGGGACTAGCGGGTCCACGAGGACCGGGGAGCTGTTTTTT. Amino acids: CASSEGTSGSTRTGELFF.

In this sample, this clonotype turned up a few times. The chain employs TRBV12-3 or TRBV12-4 and TRBJ2-1; 7 bases fit TRBD2. V was clipped by 5 bases and J by 7 bases; unmatched bases: 5. There are 13 residues in the CDR3. CDR3 in amino acids: CASSPYGGNEQFF. CDR3 sequence (DNA): TGTGCCAGCAGTCCTTACGGGGGGAATGAGCAGTTCTTC.

The sample holds a few counts of this clonotype. The chain has TRBV5-1 and TRBJ2-3; D not resolved. Trimming took off 4 bases at V and 6 bases at J, with 15 bases between the two ends. CDR3 length equals 14 residues. The germline V gene has CDR1 SGHRS and CDR2 YFSETQ. The CDR3 nucleotides are TGCGCCAGCAGCCCGCCTCGTGAGCCCGATACGCAGTATTTT. Amino acids: CASSPPREPDTQYF.

This clonotype was recorded a few times. In DNA, the CDR3 is TGTGCCAGCTCACCACTGGACCTGAACACTGAAGCTTTCTTT. Translation: CASSPLDLNTEAFF. The chain links TRBV18 to TRBJ1-1; D is undetermined. Germline CDR1 KGHSH, CDR2 LQKENI. This CDR3 is built from 14 residues. V was clipped by 1 base and J by 0 bases, with 6 bases between them.

This clonotype was counted ten times or more. The rearrangement links TRBV28 to TRBJ2-2; D unclear. The length of the CDR3 is 16 residues. CDR1 is MDHEN, CDR2 SYDVKM, per germline. The ends were cut back, 5 bases at V and 4 bases at J, with 17 bases in the middle. The CDR3 loop is CASSPRGVLSTGELFF. As DNA, the CDR3 is TGTGCCAGCAGTCCTCGAGGAGTCCTGAGCACCGGGGAGCTGTTTTTT.

This clonotype is a singleton in its sample. The chain recombines TRBV27 with TRBJ2-7, with TRBD1 matching over 11 bases. The V segment lost 5 bases and the J segment 4 bases; nucleotides outside the gene matches: 7. CDR3 size: 15 residues. Germline V gene data show CDR1 as MNHEY and CDR2 as SMNVEV (reference sequence). In DNA form, the CDR3 reads TGTGCCAGCAGTCATGCCGGGACAGGGGGTTACGAGCAGTACTTC. Protein: CASSHAGTGGYEQYF.

This rearrangement joins TRBV30 to TRBJ2-3; D is uncertain. The V end lost 3 bases, the J end lost 2 bases, and 6 bases lay between the germline ends. The CDR3 length is 12 residues. Germline-derived CDR1 and CDR2 are GTSNPN and SVGIG (reference sequence). CDR3 protein: CAWRAYTDTQYF. The DNA for the CDR3 is TGTGCCTGGAGGGCCTACACAGATACGCAGTATTTT.

This clonotype has ten or more counts. The chain combines TRBV20-1 with TRBJ1-5; no clear D gene. This CDR3 spans 13 amino acids. V lost 2 bases to trimming and J lost 0 bases, with 5 bases between them. In germline, CDR1 is DFQATT, CDR2 SNEGSKA (reference sequence). The CDR3 is CSARTYSNQPQHF. The CDR3 region has the DNA TGCAGTGCTAGAACATATAGCAATCAGCCCCAGCATTTT.

J is TRBJ2-1 and V is TRBV11-2; 11 positions agree with TRBD2. Germline-derived CDR1 and CDR2 are SGHAT and FQNNGV. Losses at the gene ends were 5 bases for V and 4 bases for J; bases not matched to a gene: 4. CDR3 length: 15 amino acids. For the CDR3, the DNA is TGTGCCAGCAGCAAGGGACTAGCGGTTTACAATGAGCAGTTCTTC. Translation: CASSKGLAVYNEQFF.

The table lists this clonotype with a few counts. This chain connects TRBV20-1 to TRBJ1-6; D gene ambiguous. This CDR3 has 15 amino acids. Germline CDR1 DFQATT, CDR2 SNEGSKA (reference sequence). Trimming cost V 1 base and J 6 bases, with 13 bases left between them. Here the CDR3 DNA reads TGCAGTGCTAGAGCTTCTGGAGCCTTTAATTCACCCCTCCACTTT. Translation: CSARASGAFNSPLHF.

This clonotype has ten or more counts. The J gene is TRBJ1-1, the V gene TRBV11-2; D remains unclear. Germline CDR1 SGHAT, CDR2 FQNNGV. This CDR3 has 11 amino acids. V was cut by 5 bases and J by 9 bases, with 10 bases left in between. The CDR3 is CASSPSPKAFF. DNA for the CDR3: TGTGCCAGCAGCCCTTCCCCGAAAGCTTTCTTT.

Concerning this clonotype: The germline gene is not matched at one end of the junction; a read error may be the cause. The chain is built from TRBV7-3 and TRBJ1-1; TRBD1 matches 7 bases. In germline, CDR1 is SGHTA, CDR2 FQGTGA. CDR3 size: 13 residues. CDR3: CASSEWTGAEVFF. The CDR3 DNA reads TGTGCCAGCAGCGAGTGGACAGGCGCTGAAGTTTTCTTT.

This clonotype was observed at least ten times. The V gene is TRBV9, the J gene TRBJ2-7; tentatively, D is TRBD1 (6 bases). The CDR3 is 15 amino acids. Germline CDR1 SGDLS, CDR2 YYNGEE. Trimming removed 0 bases at V and 5 bases at J, with 15 bases between. The CDR3 DNA reads as TGTGCCAGCAGCGTAGGGCCGGGACAAGATGACGAGCAGTACTTC. It is translated as CASSVGPGQDDEQYF.

This clonotype has a handful of counts. The chain combines TRBV29-1 with TRBJ1-1; 7 nucleotides match TRBD1. Trimming took 2 bases from V and 5 from J; bases not matched to a gene: 17. Germline CDR1 reads SQVTM; CDR2 reads ANQGSEA. This CDR3 region has 17 residues. The CDR3 spells CSVEILGGRGFWTEAFF. CDR3 in DNA: TGCAGCGTTGAAATCTTAGGGGGCAGGGGGTTTTGGACTGAAGCTTTCTTT.

The rearrangement joins TRBV28 to TRBJ1-2; a possible D gene is TRBD1 (5 bases). Trimming removed 8 bases at V and 8 bases at J, with 15 bases between. The CDR3 length is 12 residues. The germline gives CDR1 MDHEN, CDR2 SYDVKM. The CDR3 bases are TGTGCCAGCCTCACCGGACGGGGCGGCTACACCTTC. It encodes CASLTGRGGYTF.

The rearrangement uses TRBV27 and TRBJ2-5; perhaps TRBD1 as D (5 bases). CDR1 is MNHEY and CDR2 is SMNVEV in the germline V gene (reference sequence). The CDR3 spans 13 residues. V was trimmed by 7 bases and J by 1 base, leaving 10 bases between them. This CDR3 is CASKGRPQETQYF. CDR3 DNA: TGTGCCAGCAAGGGGCGGCCCCAAGAGACCCAGTACTTC.

This clonotype has a handful of counts. The chain employs TRBV7-6 and TRBJ1-2; D possibly corresponds to TRBD1 (6 bases). From germline, CDR1 is SGHVS and CDR2 FNYEAQ. V dropped 4 bases and J dropped 10 bases, with 22 bases sitting between them. CDR3 length equals 15 residues. The CDR3 protein is CASSWTDPPGPDYTF. The CDR3, as DNA: TGTGCCAGCAGCTGGACAGACCCGCCCGGCCCCGACTACACCTTC.